These 3 T cell receptor beta chains were all obtained from the same sample, sequenced in a study of T cell responses to AZD1222 COVID-19 vaccine. Data came from immunoSEQ multiplex PCR; TCRdb stores just in-frame clones and leaves some out. The table records roughly 150,000 clones, around 92% of them present only once. The specimen comprised peripheral blood, sampled 28 days after the second AZD1222 dose. The receptor source for this set is an adult who received the AZD1222 COVID-19 vaccine.

The rearrangement links TRBV7-8 to TRBJ2-3; 7 positions match TRBD2. This CDR3 comprises 16 residues. Germline CDR1 is SGHVS and CDR2 is FQNEAQ. After removal of 1 base from V and 8 bases from J, the junction contained 12 bases not matched to a gene. In nucleotides, the CDR3 is TGTGCCAGCAGCTTAGTCGCGGGAGCCCCCTCGGGTACGCAGTATTTT. Translated: CASSLVAGAPSGTQYF. The full variable domain, in which reference TRBV7-8 and TRBJ2-3 provide the parts outside the CDR3, is GAGVSQSPRYKVAKRGQDVALRCDPISGHVSLFWYQQALGQGPEFLTYFQNEAQLDKSGLPSDRFFAERPEGSVSTLKIQRTQQEDSAVYLCASSLVAGAPSGTQYFGPGTRLTVL.

The V and J genes are TRBV7-2 and TRBJ2-3, with 15 bases lining up with TRBD2. The V gene's germline CDR1 is SGHTA and CDR2 FQGNSA. The CDR3 has 17 amino acids. V shed 5 bases, J shed 5 bases, and the junction held 8 bases outside the gene matches. The chain's CDR3 is CASSPHPGLAGGDTQYF. For the CDR3, the DNA is TGTGCCAGCAGCCCACATCCGGGACTAGCGGGAGGAGATACGCAGTATTTT.

The chain joins TRBV5-4 to TRBJ2-1, with TRBD2 matching 9 bases. This CDR3 region has 15 residues. Trimming took 4 bases from V and 4 from J; bases not matched to a gene: 6. Germline V CDR1 and CDR2: SGHNT, YYREEE (reference sequence). The CDR3 coding sequence is TGTGCCAGCAGCATTACTAGCGGGCCTTACAATGAGCAGTTCTTC. Translation gives CASSITSGPYNEQFF.